This TCR beta chain was obtained from a study of T and B cells in COVID-19 patients. Blood genomic DNA input for TRB amplification was roughly 250-500 ng. Notes on the study in general: Few blood samples existed from mildly ill patients during symptoms or early in severe cases. Clonality of TRB repertoires was high in active COVID-19; recovery brought above-healthy diversity and richness.

BIOMED2 TRB-A/B primer pools were used in multiplex TRB PCR. TCRdb used MiXCR to reprocess the multiplex PCR reads, holding one entry per CDR3 protein. The sample contains 6,500 to 10,000 distinct CDR3 sequences, 35% to 50% of which appear only once. With respect to this clonotype: Its target is not known.

The CDR3 spans 15 residues. Trimming removed 6 bases at V and 6 bases at J, with 18 bases between. V gene TRBV12-3 or TRBV12-4 combines with J gene TRBJ2-1; TRBD2 is a possible D gene (6 bases). The sample taken for sequencing was blood. The clonotype originates from a human donor who had recovered from COVID-19. For the CDR3, the DNA is TGTGCCAGCAGCAGGGACTGGACGCAACCCAATGAGCAGTTCTTC. Its translation is CASSRDWTQPNEQFF.